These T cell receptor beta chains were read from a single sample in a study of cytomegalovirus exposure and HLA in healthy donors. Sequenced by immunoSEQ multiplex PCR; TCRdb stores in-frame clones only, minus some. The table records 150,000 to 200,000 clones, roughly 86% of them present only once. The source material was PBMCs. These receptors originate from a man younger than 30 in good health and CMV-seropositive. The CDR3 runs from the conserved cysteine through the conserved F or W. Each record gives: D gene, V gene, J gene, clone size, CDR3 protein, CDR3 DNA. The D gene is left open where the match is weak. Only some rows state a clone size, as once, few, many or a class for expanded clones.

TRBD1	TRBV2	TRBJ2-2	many	CASSLPGTGSTGELFF	TGTGCCAGCAGTCTACCCGGGACAGGAAGCACCGGGGAGCTGTTTTTT
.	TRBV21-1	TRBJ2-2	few	CASSMSENTGELFF	TGTGCCAGCAGCATGAGCGAGAACACCGGGGAGCTGTTTTTT
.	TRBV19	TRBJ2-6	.	CASSAEAQLGASGANVLTF	TGTGCCAGTAGTGCGGAGGCCCAGTTGGGGGCGTCTGGGGCCAACGTCCTGACTTTC
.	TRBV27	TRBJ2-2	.	CASSFLAKLNTGELFF	TGTGCCAGCAGTTTCCTAGCCAAATTGAACACCGGGGAGCTGTTTTTT
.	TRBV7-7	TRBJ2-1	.	CASSTGIYNEQFF	TGTGCTAGCAGCACCGGGATCTACAATGAGCAGTTCTTC
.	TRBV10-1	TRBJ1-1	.	CASSEGTTMNTEAFF	TGCGCCAGCAGTGAAGGGACAACGATGAACACTGAAGCTTTCTTT
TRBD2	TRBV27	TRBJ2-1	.	CASSSRLAGVNEQFF	TGTGCCAGCAGTTCCCGACTAGCGGGAGTGAATGAGCAGTTCTTC
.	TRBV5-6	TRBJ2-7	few	CASSFTAGNYEQYF	TGTGCCAGCAGCTTCACCGCGGGGAACTACGAGCAGTACTTC
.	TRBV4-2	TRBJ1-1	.	CASSQERISEAFF	TGTGCCAGCAGCCAAGAGAGGATCTCGGAAGCTTTCTTT
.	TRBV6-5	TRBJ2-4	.	CASRGLEGIQYF	TGTGCCAGCCGAGGACTTGAAGGCATTCAGTACTTC
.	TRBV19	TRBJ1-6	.	CASGRGNSPLHF	TGTGCCAGCGGCAGGGGTAATTCACCCCTCCACTTT
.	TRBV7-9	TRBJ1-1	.	CASSIYSYMNTEAFF	TGTGCCAGCAGCATCTACAGTTACATGAACACTGAAGCTTTCTTT
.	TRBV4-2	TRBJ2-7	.	CASSQDGSGLGYEQYF	TGTGCCAGCAGCCAAGATGGCTCGGGACTGGGCTACGAGCAGTACTTC
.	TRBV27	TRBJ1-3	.	CASRSIQGSGNTIYF	TGTGCCAGCAGATCCATCCAGGGAAGTGGAAACACCATATATTTT
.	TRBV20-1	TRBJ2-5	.	CSAGGQETQYF	TGCAGTGCAGGGGGCCAAGAGACCCAGTACTTC
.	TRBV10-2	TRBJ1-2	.	CASSAARGGYGYTF	TGCGCCAGCAGTGCGGCCAGGGGTGGCTATGGCTACACCTTC
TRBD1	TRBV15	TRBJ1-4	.	CATSRSGTGDDEKLFF	TGTGCCACCAGCAGATCCGGGACAGGGGACGATGAAAAACTGTTTTTT
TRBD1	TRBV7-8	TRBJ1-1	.	CASTPAGTGGRNTEAFF	TGTGCCAGCACTCCTGCCGGGACAGGGGGCCGAAACACTGAAGCTTTCTTT
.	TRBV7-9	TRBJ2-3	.	CASSPGLEDTQYF	TGTGCCAGCAGCCCAGGACTTGAGGATACGCAGTATTTT
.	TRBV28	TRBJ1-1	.	CASSYVRPNTEAFF	TGTGCCAGCAGTTACGTCAGGCCCAACACTGAAGCTTTCTTT
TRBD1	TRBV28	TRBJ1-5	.	CASSRRQGQGSNQPQHF	TGTGCCAGCAGCCGAAGACAGGGACAGGGGAGCAATCAGCCCCAGCATTTT
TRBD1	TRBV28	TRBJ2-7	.	CASRRGHPVNEQYF	TGTGCCAGCCGAAGGGGGCACCCGGTCAACGAGCAGTACTTC
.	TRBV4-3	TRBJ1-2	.	CASSQDRAVLVNYGYTF	TGCGCCAGCAGCCAAGATCGAGCGGTCTTGGTTAACTATGGCTACACCTTC
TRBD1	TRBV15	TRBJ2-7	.	CATSRDETGINEQYF	TGTGCCACCAGCAGAGACGAGACAGGGATCAACGAGCAGTACTTC
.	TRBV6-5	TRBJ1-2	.	CASSYSGATFYGYTF	TGTGCCAGCAGTTACTCAGGGGCCACTTTCTATGGCTACACCTTC
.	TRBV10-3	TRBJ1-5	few	CAIGEVGGDQPQHF	TGTGCCATCGGCGAAGTGGGGGGAGATCAGCCCCAGCATTTT
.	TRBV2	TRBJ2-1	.	CASRRASGNEQFF	TGTGCCAGCAGGAGGGCTAGTGGGAATGAGCAGTTCTTC
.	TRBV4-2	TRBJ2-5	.	CASSQDTGREETQYF	TGTGCCAGCAGCCAAGATACAGGGAGGGAAGAGACCCAGTACTTC
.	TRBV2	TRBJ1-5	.	CASRLRSNQPQHF	TGTGCCAGCAGGTTGCGTAGCAATCAGCCCCAGCATTTT
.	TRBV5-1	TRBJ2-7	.	CASSGTGLRSYEQYF	TGCGCCAGCAGCGGTACGGGACTCCGCTCCTACGAGCAGTACTTC
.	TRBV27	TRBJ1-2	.	CASSSPGGGYTF	TGTGCCAGCAGCTCCCCGGGGGGTGGCTACACCTTC
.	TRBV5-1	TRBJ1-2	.	CASSLSNAEVSGYTF	TGCGCCAGCAGCTTAAGTAACGCGGAGGTTAGTGGCTACACCTTC
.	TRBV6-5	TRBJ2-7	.	CASSRGLTRNEQYF	TGTGCCAGCAGCCGGGGGTTAACCCGAAACGAGCAGTACTTC
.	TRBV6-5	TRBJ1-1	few	CASRKGVSNTEAFF	TGTGCCAGCAGAAAAGGGGTCAGCAACACTGAAGCTTTCTTT
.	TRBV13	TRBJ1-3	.	CASSPERDTGNTIYF	TGTGCCAGCAGCCCTGAGAGGGACACTGGAAACACCATATATTTT
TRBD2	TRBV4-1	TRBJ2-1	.	CASSQSSGRVYNEQFF	TGCGCCAGCAGCCAAAGCAGCGGGAGGGTATACAATGAGCAGTTCTTC
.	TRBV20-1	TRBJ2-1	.	CSARGSNEQFF	TGCAGTGCTAGAGGGAGTAATGAGCAGTTCTTC
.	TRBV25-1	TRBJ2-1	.	CASSESFREPHEQFF	TGTGCCAGCAGTGAATCGTTCCGGGAGCCCCATGAGCAGTTCTTC
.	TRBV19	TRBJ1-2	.	CASSIGGGGNYGYTF	TGTGCCAGTAGTATAGGCGGCGGAGGTAACTATGGCTACACCTTC
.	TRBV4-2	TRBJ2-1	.	CASSQELGSSYNEQFF	TGTGCCAGCAGCCAAGAACTGGGGAGCTCCTACAATGAGCAGTTCTTC
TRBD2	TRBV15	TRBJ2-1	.	CATSTRTSSYNEQFF	TGTGCCACCAGCACTAGGACTAGCTCCTACAATGAGCAGTTCTTC
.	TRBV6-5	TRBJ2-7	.	CASSLRQVSSNEQYF	TGTGCCAGCAGTTTAAGACAGGTGTCGTCAAACGAGCAGTACTTC